The 9 T cell receptor beta chains listed next were all sequenced from one sample in a study of spatial heterogeneity in lung cancer. Study results and limitations: For expanded intratumoral alpha and beta TCRs, counts tracked tumor mutation counts.

These receptors have no identified antigens. TCRdb fed the 5' RACE reads into MiXCR, producing one record per CDR3 protein. Of approximately 9,600 distinct CDR3 sequences in the sample, 9.5% to 15% were seen once. The time point here: sample taken at primary tumor resection. Sequencing used lung tumor tissue, obtained at surgery. The receptors derive from a male donor with early-stage non-small cell lung cancer.

This clonotype was seen many times. One end of the junction does not line up with germline, which may come from a read error. Being off target in a library aimed at alpha chains, this beta chain has a size of little meaning. The chain is built from TRBV7-9 and TRBJ2-1; D is ambiguous. This CDR3 has 10 residues. From germline, CDR1 is SEHNR and CDR2 FQNEAQ (reference sequence). The CDR3 coding sequence is TGTGCCAGCAGCGACAATCACCCCCTTTTC. This sequence encodes CASSDNHPLF.

This clonotype counts as medium-sized. Found in a library prepared for alpha chains, this beta chain is an off-target read, and its abundance has little meaning. V and J are TRBV29-1 and TRBJ1-2; unclear D gene. The V gene's germline CDR1 is SQVTM and CDR2 ANQGSEA. V was trimmed by 2 bases and J by 4 bases, leaving 8 bases between them. The CDR3 has 12 amino acids. In DNA form, the CDR3 reads TGCAGCGTTGAAAAGGGAGCCTATGGCTACACCTTC. This encodes CSVEKGAYGYTF.

This clonotype was counted many times. This beta chain turned up in a library designed for alpha chains; as an off-target read, its abundance says little. The chain joins TRBV9 to TRBJ2-3; TRBD2 matches 15 bases. Germline trimming cut 4 bases from V and 2 bases from J; bases unmatched to any gene: 8. The germline V gene has CDR1 SGDLS and CDR2 YYNGEE. This CDR3 is 18 amino acids long. The CDR3 protein is CASSRGLAGGINTDTQYF. In DNA, the CDR3 is TGTGCCAGCAGCCGTGGACTAGCGGGAGGGATCAACACAGATACGCAGTATTTT. Together with reference TRBV9 and TRBJ2-3, the CDR3 gives the full variable domain: DSGVTQTPKHLITATGQRVTLRCSPRSGDLSVYWYQQSLDQGLQFLIQYYNGEERAKGNILERFSAQQFPDLHSELNLSSLELGDSALYFCASSRGLAGGINTDTQYFGPGTRLTVL.

This clonotype was observed many times. Since it is a stray read in a library aimed at alpha chains, this beta chain has a size that is not meaningful. The chain combines TRBV10-2 with TRBJ1-5; D gene ambiguous. Trimming left V 0 bases short and J 3 bases short, with 9 bases between. Germline V gives CDR1 WSHSY, CDR2 SAAADI. The CDR3 extends over 15 amino acids. In nucleotides, the CDR3 is TGCGCCAGCAGTGAGTCAGGGCAGTACAATCAGCCCCAGCATTTT. Its protein is CASSESGQYNQPQHF.

A word on this clonotype: For a library built for alpha chains, this beta chain is a stray read; little rests on its size. V and J are TRBV12-3 or TRBV12-4 and TRBJ1-1; D ambiguous. This CDR3 comprises 13 residues. The V gene lost 2 bases and the J gene lost 5 bases, with 9 bases spanning the gap. The CDR3 here is CASSLWVWTEAFF. DNA of the CDR3: TGTGCCAGCAGTTTATGGGTGTGGACTGAAGCTTTCTTT.

This clonotype is termed medium-sized. This beta chain slipped into a library made for alpha chains as a stray read, so its size is not meaningful. The CDR3 sequence is CASSPAYEQYF. The CDR3, as DNA: TGTGCCAGCAGCCCGGCCTACGAGCAGTACTTC. This chain links TRBV7-2 with TRBJ2-7; no clear D. CDR3 length: 11 residues. Germline loops: CDR1 SGHTA, CDR2 FQGNSA. The germline V and J ends were trimmed by 5 bases and 2 bases, with 4 bases remaining between them.

Turning to this clonotype: This beta chain is an off-target read within a library intended for alpha chains, so its frequency means little. The J gene is TRBJ1-5, the V gene TRBV4-3; D uncertain. Trimming took off 0 bases at V and 7 bases at J, with 7 bases between the two ends. Germline V gene lookup returns CDR1 LGHNA and CDR2 YSLEER. This CDR3 is 13 amino acids long. The chain's CDR3 is CASSQDWRQPQHF. In DNA, the CDR3 is TGCGCCAGCAGCCAAGATTGGAGGCAGCCCCAGCATTTT.

This clonotype occurred many times. This beta chain came through as a stray read in a library set up for alpha chains, and its size says little. V usage is TRBV12-3 or TRBV12-4 and J usage is TRBJ2-2; 7 bases are a match to TRBD1. Germline trimming cut 7 bases from V and 4 bases from J; bases unmatched to any gene: 24. The CDR3 is made up of 20 amino acids. The CDR3 DNA follows: TGTGCCAGCATCATTGAGGGGGCCCAACTGGACGGATCATTCACCGGGGAGCTGTTTTTT. Its translation: CASIIEGAQLDGSFTGELFF.

A remark on this clonotype: Being off target in a library aimed at alpha chains, this beta chain has a size of little meaning. The V call is TRBV14, the J call TRBJ2-7, with D tentatively TRBD1 (6 bases). The CDR3 is made up of 14 amino acids. The germline CDR1 and CDR2 sequences are SGHDN and FVKESK. Between the trimmed V and J ends, which lost 6 bases and 3 bases, there was a span of 15 bases. In nucleotides, the CDR3 is TGTGCCAGCAGTGAAAGGGGACACTACTACGAGCAGTACTTC. This codes for CASSERGHYYEQYF.